These 30 T cell receptor beta chains came from one sample sequenced in a study of T cell responses to AZD1222 COVID-19 vaccine. The repertoire was sequenced with immunoSEQ multiplex PCR; TCRdb's copy has only in-frame clones and lacks some. The sample lists 43,000 or so clones, about 90% occurring once. The specimen comprised peripheral blood, sampled 28 days after the second AZD1222 dose. Receptors were obtained from an adult who received the AZD1222 COVID-19 vaccine.

The chain uses TRBV18 and TRBJ1-1, with TRBD1 identical over 10 bases. The length of the CDR3 is 15 residues. V trimming: 3 bases; J trimming: 5 bases; junction bases outside the gene matches: 6. In germline, CDR1 is KGHSH, CDR2 LQKENI. The CDR3 DNA reads as TGTGCCAGCTCACCTAGCGACAGGGGGCAAACTGAAGCTTTCTTT. Translated, it gives CASSPSDRGQTEAFF.

The CDR3 coding sequence is TGTGCCAGTAGTATACCCACGGGGGGCGGTCCAGATACGCAGTATTTT. It translates to CASSIPTGGGPDTQYF. The rearrangement uses TRBV19 and TRBJ2-3, with D possibly matching TRBD2 (7 bases). The ends were cut back, 2 bases at V and 4 bases at J, with 16 bases in the middle. The germline gives CDR1 LNHDA, CDR2 SQIVND (reference sequence). CDR3 length: 16 amino acids.

This clone appeared once. This chain connects TRBV2 to TRBJ1-1, with D possibly matching TRBD1 (5 bases). The germline gives CDR1 SNHLY, CDR2 FYNNEI. The CDR3 is made up of 14 amino acids. The ends were cut back, 5 bases at V and 0 bases at J, with 10 bases in the middle. The CDR3 here is CASSQGNMNTEAFF. CDR3 DNA sequence: TGTGCCAGCAGTCAGGGAAACATGAACACTGAAGCTTTCTTT.

V and J are TRBV5-4 and TRBJ2-5; 10 positions agree with TRBD1. The V and J ends lost 3 bases and 2 bases, in that order; junction bases with no gene match: 7. Germline V gives CDR1 SGHNT, CDR2 YYREEE (reference sequence). CDR3 length equals 16 residues. The CDR3 sequence is CASSSPGQGLQETQYF. The CDR3 coding sequence is TGTGCCAGCAGCTCTCCGGGACAGGGGTTACAAGAGACCCAGTACTTC.

CDR3 sequence reads: CASSMGNYGYTF. CDR3 in DNA: TGTGCCAGCTCAATGGGCAACTATGGCTACACCTTC. V and J are TRBV2 and TRBJ1-2; no definite D call. Germline assignment: CDR1 SNHLY and CDR2 FYNNEI. CDR3 length equals 12 residues. Trimming left V 8 bases short and J 2 bases short, with 9 bases between.

The CDR3 spells CASSQDQGWAEAFF. The CDR3 DNA reads as TGTGCCAGCAGCCAAGATCAAGGATGGGCTGAAGCTTTCTTT. The V call is TRBV4-2, the J call TRBJ1-1; no reliable D call. CDR1 and CDR2 from the germline V gene are LGHNA and YNFKEQ. Trimming shortened V by 0 bases and J by 6 bases, and 11 bases separated the two germline ends. There are 14 residues in the CDR3.

The chain uses TRBV18 and TRBJ2-2; the match to TRBD1 covers 8 bases. With 2 bases clipped from V and 0 bases from J, the junction kept 2 bases outside the gene matches. CDR1 KGHSH and CDR2 LQKENI come from the germline V gene. The CDR3 spans 16 residues. The CDR3 region has the DNA TGTGCCAGCTCACCATTGGGACAGGCGAACACCGGGGAGCTGTTTTTT. Translation gives CASSPLGQANTGELFF. The full variable domain, with the rest looked up from reference TRBV18 and TRBJ2-2, is NAGVMQNPRHLVRRRGQEARLRCSPMKGHSHVYWYRQLPEEGLKFMVYLQKENIIDESGMPKERFSAEFPKEGPSILRIQQVVRGDSAAYFCASSPLGQANTGELFFGEGSRLTVL.

This sequence joins TRBV6-5 and TRBJ1-2; 12 bases match TRBD1. V shed 4 bases, J shed 4 bases, and the junction held 4 bases outside the gene matches. CDR3 length: 15 amino acids. From germline, CDR1 is MNHEY and CDR2 SVGAGI. In DNA, the CDR3 is TGTGCCAGCAGTTCTCCGGGACAGGGGGCCTATGGCTACACCTTC. Translation: CASSSPGQGAYGYTF.

The CDR3 here is CASSFREDEQFF. The CDR3 DNA sequence: TGTGCCAGTAGTTTCAGGGAAGATGAGCAGTTCTTC. This chain uses TRBV19 with TRBJ2-1; maybe TRBD1 (5 bases). From germline, CDR1 is LNHDA and CDR2 SQIVND (reference sequence). The CDR3 length is 12 residues. Trimming removed 5 bases at V and 8 bases at J, with 10 bases between.

This clone was picked up a small number of times. The V and J genes are TRBV3-1 (or the pseudogene TRBV3-2) and TRBJ1-6; D remains unclear. V lost 1 base to trimming and J lost 7 bases, with 14 bases between them. The CDR3 loop spans 16 amino acids. Germline V gene data show CDR1 as LGHDT and CDR2 as YNNKEL (reference sequence). CDR3 in amino acids: CASSQALGPGNSPLHF. CDR3 bases: TGTGCCAGCAGCCAAGCCTTGGGCCCTGGCAATTCACCCCTCCACTTT.

This chain connects TRBV6-4 to TRBJ2-5; 9 nucleotides align to TRBD2. Germline V gene lookup returns CDR1 MRHNA and CDR2 SNTAGT. The J segment lost 1 base and the V segment lost 6 bases, leaving 9 bases of the junction unmatched. This CDR3 is built from 16 residues. The CDR3 protein is CASSSATSGPQETQYF. The CDR3 bases are TGTGCCAGCAGCTCGGCGACTAGCGGACCCCAAGAGACCCAGTACTTC.

J is TRBJ2-7 and V is TRBV5-8, with D perhaps matching TRBD2 (5 bases). This CDR3 comprises 15 residues. V lost 1 base, J lost 3 bases, and 14 bases lay in between. Germline-derived CDR1 and CDR2 are SGHTS and YDEGEE. CDR3 in DNA: TGTGCCAGCAGCTTGCCCCCCGGGGTAAACTACGAGCAGTACTTC. Its translation is CASSLPPGVNYEQYF.

The V and J genes are TRBV19 and TRBJ1-5, with 8 bases identical to TRBD1. Trimming took 6 bases from V and 2 from J; bases not matched to a gene: 15. CDR1 and CDR2 from the germline V gene are LNHDA and SQIVND (reference sequence). There are 18 residues in the CDR3. This CDR3 is CASRETGVGWSGNQPQHF. The CDR3 DNA is TGTGCCAGTAGGGAGACAGGGGTGGGTTGGAGCGGCAATCAGCCCCAGCATTTT. The variable domain in full, with the rest retrieved from reference TRBV19 and TRBJ1-5, is DGGITQSPKYLFRKEGQNVTLSCEQNLNHDAMYWYRQDPGQGLRLIYYSQIVNDFQKGDIAEGYSVSREKKESFPLTVTSAQKNPTAFYLCASRETGVGWSGNQPQHFGDGTRLSIL.

This chain connects TRBV24-1 to TRBJ2-2; TRBD1 is a possible D gene (5 bases). Germline assignment: CDR1 KGHDR and CDR2 SFDVKD. The CDR3 extends over 13 amino acids. Deletions cut 6 bases from V and 5 bases from J, with 9 bases between. The chain's CDR3 is CATSSGSTGELFF. In DNA form, the CDR3 reads TGTGCCACCAGTTCAGGGTCTACCGGGGAGCTGTTTTTT.

The chain carries TRBV10-1 and TRBJ2-1, with TRBD1 matching 7 bases. Germline V gene sequence: CDR1 WNHNN, CDR2 SYGVQD (reference sequence). J was trimmed by 4 bases and V by 5 bases; bases with no gene match: 11. The CDR3 has 16 residues. CDR3 nucleotides: TGCGCCAGCAGTCCCCGGGACAGTGACCCTTACAATGAGCAGTTCTTC. It encodes CASSPRDSDPYNEQFF.

The V call is TRBV20-1, the J call TRBJ1-5; TRBD1 might be the D (6 bases). Germline CDR1 and CDR2: DFQATT and SNEGSKA (reference sequence). Trimming stripped 5 bases from V and 0 bases from J, with 17 bases between. The CDR3 is 16 residues long. The CDR3 reads CSAGAKPGVSNQPQHF. In nucleotides, the CDR3 is TGCAGTGCTGGTGCAAAACCAGGGGTTAGCAATCAGCCCCAGCATTTT.

V is TRBV18 and J is TRBJ2-7, with 7 bases aligning to TRBD1. The CDR3 runs 15 residues. Germline V gene data show CDR1 as KGHSH and CDR2 as LQKENI. The J segment lost 3 bases and the V segment lost 3 bases, leaving 8 bases of the junction unmatched. CDR3 DNA sequence: TGTGCCAGCTCACCGCAGGGACAGCCCGGCTACGAGCAGTACTTC. Translation: CASSPQGQPGYEQYF.

This rearrangement joins TRBV24-1 to TRBJ1-2; D is unclear. Germline V gene lookup returns CDR1 KGHDR and CDR2 SFDVKD. Trimming removed 8 bases at V and 6 bases at J, with 18 bases between. CDR3 length: 14 amino acids. CDR3 sequence (DNA): TGTGCCACCAAAGCTCCGGACCCTAAGGATGGCTACACCTTC. Encoded protein: CATKAPDPKDGYTF.

The genes are TRBV6-5 and TRBJ1-1; TRBD1 agrees at 7 bases. Germline lookup yields CDR1 MNHEY and CDR2 SVGAGI. The trim removed 6 bases at V and 7 bases at J, leaving 5 bases unmatched. This CDR3 has 12 residues. CDR3 nucleotides: TGTGCCAGCAGACGACGACAGGGTGAAGCTTTCTTT. Its protein product is CASRRRQGEAFF.

The J gene is TRBJ2-3, the V gene TRBV5-6; D is undetermined. With 4 bases removed from V and 0 bases from J, the gap between germline ends came to 15 bases. CDR1 SGHDT and CDR2 YYEEEE come from the germline V gene. The CDR3 is made up of 16 amino acids. CDR3 loop: CASSDGPPSSTDTQYF. In DNA, the CDR3 is TGTGCCAGCAGCGACGGACCCCCGTCTAGCACAGATACGCAGTATTTT.

J is TRBJ2-2 and V is TRBV9; D is possibly TRBD1 (6 bases). There are 14 residues in the CDR3. V was shortened by 1 base and J by 6 bases, with 10 bases between the two germline ends. From germline, CDR1 is SGDLS and CDR2 YYNGEE. DNA for the CDR3: TGTGCCAGCAGCGTACACAGGGCCGCCGGGGAGCTGTTTTTT. It yields the protein CASSVHRAAGELFF.

This clone was picked up a small number of times. The chain joins TRBV19 to TRBJ1-3; 10 bases fit TRBD1. The junction had 5 bases not matched to a gene; V was cut back by 7 bases and J by 2 bases. Germline CDR1 reads LNHDA; CDR2 reads SQIVND (reference sequence). This CDR3 is built from 15 residues. For the CDR3, the DNA is TGTGCCAGTAAAAGGGACAGGGGACCTGGAAACACCATATATTTT. Its protein is CASKRDRGPGNTIYF.

The gene calls are TRBV9 and TRBJ1-1, with D uncertain. Germline assignment: CDR1 SGDLS and CDR2 YYNGEE. The V end lost 0 bases, the J end lost 3 bases, and 12 bases lay between the germline ends. This CDR3 is built from 15 residues. The CDR3 DNA sequence: TGTGCCAGCAGCGTAGGTGGGGAGGAGGACACTGAAGCTTTCTTT. Translation gives CASSVGGEEDTEAFF.

The chain recombines TRBV7-9 with TRBJ1-6; no clear D. Trimming removed 1 base from V and 5 bases from J, with 12 bases in between. Germline V gives CDR1 SEHNR, CDR2 FQNEAQ (reference sequence). The CDR3 has 16 amino acids. In DNA form, the CDR3 reads TGTGCCAGCAGCTTAGAGTCGGGAGGCAATAATTCACCCCTCCACTTT. Its translation: CASSLESGGNNSPLHF.

The chain has TRBV28 and TRBJ2-7, with D tentatively TRBD1 (6 bases). This CDR3 contains 16 residues. Trimming removed 6 bases from V and 5 bases from J, with 23 bases in between. Germline V gene sequence: CDR1 MDHEN, CDR2 SYDVKM. CDR3 DNA sequence: TGTGCCAGCAGCTCTCGGCAGGGGATGGATGCAAACGAGCAGTACTTC. It yields the protein CASSSRQGMDANEQYF.

The V and J genes are TRBV30 and TRBJ1-2; D ambiguous. Trimming cost V 0 bases and J 5 bases, with 13 bases left between them. CDR3 length: 14 residues. Germline CDR1 is GTSNPN and CDR2 is SVGIG (reference sequence). The CDR3 protein is CAWSVRGWQYGYTF. In DNA form, the CDR3 reads TGTGCCTGGAGTGTGAGAGGGTGGCAATATGGCTACACCTTC.

In this sample, this clone turned up once. This chain joins TRBV6-5 and TRBJ1-1; D remains unclear. The CDR3 consists of 11 residues. CDR1 is MNHEY and CDR2 is SVGAGI in the germline V gene. Trimming cost V 6 bases and J 6 bases, with 8 bases left between them. The CDR3 protein is CASSPRSEAFF. The CDR3 nucleotides read TGTGCCAGCAGCCCCCGGTCTGAAGCTTTCTTT.

J is TRBJ1-4 and V is TRBV11-2; no definite D call. Germline V gene data show CDR1 as SGHAT and CDR2 as FQNNGV. V was shortened by 6 bases and J by 2 bases, with 13 bases between the two germline ends. There are 15 residues in the CDR3. CDR3 DNA: TGTGCCAGCAGAAGCCGGGTCGACACTAATGAAAAACTGTTTTTT. It specifies CASRSRVDTNEKLFF.

This chain joins TRBV12-3 or TRBV12-4 and TRBJ1-2; D is ambiguous. The CDR3 runs to 13 residues. Trimming removed 5 bases at V and 3 bases at J, with 10 bases between. CDR3 protein: CASSIRGDYGYTF. For the CDR3, the DNA is TGTGCCAGCAGTATCCGGGGTGACTATGGCTACACCTTC.

The rearrangement uses TRBV12-3 or TRBV12-4 and TRBJ1-2; unclear D gene. Trimming shortened V by 3 bases and J by 2 bases, and 7 bases separated the two germline ends. The CDR3 has 13 residues. CDR3: CASSFVENYGYTF. The CDR3 bases are TGTGCCAGCAGTTTCGTAGAGAACTATGGCTACACCTTC.